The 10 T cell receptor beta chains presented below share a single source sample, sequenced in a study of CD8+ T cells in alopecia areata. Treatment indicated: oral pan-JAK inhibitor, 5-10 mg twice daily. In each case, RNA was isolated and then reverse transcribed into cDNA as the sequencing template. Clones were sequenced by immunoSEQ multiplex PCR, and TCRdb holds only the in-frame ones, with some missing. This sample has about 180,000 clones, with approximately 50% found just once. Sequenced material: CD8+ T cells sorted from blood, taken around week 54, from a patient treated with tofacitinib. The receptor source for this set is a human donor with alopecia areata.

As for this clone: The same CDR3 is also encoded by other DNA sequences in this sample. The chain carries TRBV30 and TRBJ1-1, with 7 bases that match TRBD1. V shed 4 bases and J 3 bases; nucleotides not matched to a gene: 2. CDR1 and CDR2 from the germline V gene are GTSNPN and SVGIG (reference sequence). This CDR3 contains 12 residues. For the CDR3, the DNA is TGTGCCTGGACTACAGGGGACACTGAAGCTTTCTTT. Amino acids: CAWTTGDTEAFF.

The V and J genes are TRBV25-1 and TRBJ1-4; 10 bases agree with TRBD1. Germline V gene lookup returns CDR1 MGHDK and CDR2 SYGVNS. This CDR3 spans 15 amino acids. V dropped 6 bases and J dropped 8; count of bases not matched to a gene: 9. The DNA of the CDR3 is TGTGCCAGCAGCACCCAAGGACAGGGGGTGGAAAAACTGTTTTTT. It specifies CASSTQGQGVEKLFF.

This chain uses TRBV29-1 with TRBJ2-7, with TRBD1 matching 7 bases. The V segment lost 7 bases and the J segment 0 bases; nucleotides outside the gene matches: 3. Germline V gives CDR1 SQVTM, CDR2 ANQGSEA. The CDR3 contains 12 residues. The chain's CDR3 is CSAGTVSYEQYF. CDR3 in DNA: TGCAGCGCCGGGACAGTCTCCTACGAGCAGTACTTC.

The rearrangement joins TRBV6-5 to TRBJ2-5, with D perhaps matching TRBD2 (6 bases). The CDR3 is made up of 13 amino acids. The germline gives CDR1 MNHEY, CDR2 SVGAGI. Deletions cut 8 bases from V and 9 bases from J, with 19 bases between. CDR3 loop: CASGGELGRAQYF. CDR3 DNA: TGTGCCAGCGGCGGGGAGCTCGGGAGAGCCCAGTACTTC.

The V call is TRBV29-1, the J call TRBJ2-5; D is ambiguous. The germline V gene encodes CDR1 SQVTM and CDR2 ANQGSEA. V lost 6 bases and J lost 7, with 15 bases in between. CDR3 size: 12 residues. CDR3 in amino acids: CSVEDGSGTQYF. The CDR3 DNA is TGCAGCGTCGAGGACGGTTCGGGGACCCAGTACTTC.

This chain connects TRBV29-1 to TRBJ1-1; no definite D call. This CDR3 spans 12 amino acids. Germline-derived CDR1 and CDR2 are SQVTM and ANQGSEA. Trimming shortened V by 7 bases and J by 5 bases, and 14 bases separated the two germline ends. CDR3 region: CSALGFGTEAFF. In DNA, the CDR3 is TGCAGCGCTTTGGGGTTCGGGACTGAAGCTTTCTTT.

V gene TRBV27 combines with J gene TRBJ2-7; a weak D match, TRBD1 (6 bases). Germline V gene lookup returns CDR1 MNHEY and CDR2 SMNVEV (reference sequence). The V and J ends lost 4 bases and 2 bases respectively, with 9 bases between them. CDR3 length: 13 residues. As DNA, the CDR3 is TGTGCCAGCAGTTATGAGGGGGCCTACGAGCAGTACTTC. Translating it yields CASSYEGAYEQYF.

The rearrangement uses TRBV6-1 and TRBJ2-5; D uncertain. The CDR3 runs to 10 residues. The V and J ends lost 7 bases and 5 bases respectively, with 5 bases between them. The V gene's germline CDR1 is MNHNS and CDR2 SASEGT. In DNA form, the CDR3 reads TGTGCCAGCAAGGCGGAGACCCAGTACTTC. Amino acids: CASKAETQYF.

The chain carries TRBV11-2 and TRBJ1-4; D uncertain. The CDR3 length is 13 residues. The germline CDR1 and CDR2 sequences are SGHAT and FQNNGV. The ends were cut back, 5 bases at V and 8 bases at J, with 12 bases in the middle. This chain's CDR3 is CASSPRPLEKLFF. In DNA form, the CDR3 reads TGTGCCAGCAGCCCCCGTCCGTTGGAAAAACTGTTTTTT.

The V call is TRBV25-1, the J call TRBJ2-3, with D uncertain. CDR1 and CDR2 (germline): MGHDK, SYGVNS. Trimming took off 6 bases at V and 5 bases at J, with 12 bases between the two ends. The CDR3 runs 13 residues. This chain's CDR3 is CASSAGVLDTQYF. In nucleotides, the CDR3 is TGTGCCAGCAGCGCCGGCGTTTTAGATACGCAGTATTTT.